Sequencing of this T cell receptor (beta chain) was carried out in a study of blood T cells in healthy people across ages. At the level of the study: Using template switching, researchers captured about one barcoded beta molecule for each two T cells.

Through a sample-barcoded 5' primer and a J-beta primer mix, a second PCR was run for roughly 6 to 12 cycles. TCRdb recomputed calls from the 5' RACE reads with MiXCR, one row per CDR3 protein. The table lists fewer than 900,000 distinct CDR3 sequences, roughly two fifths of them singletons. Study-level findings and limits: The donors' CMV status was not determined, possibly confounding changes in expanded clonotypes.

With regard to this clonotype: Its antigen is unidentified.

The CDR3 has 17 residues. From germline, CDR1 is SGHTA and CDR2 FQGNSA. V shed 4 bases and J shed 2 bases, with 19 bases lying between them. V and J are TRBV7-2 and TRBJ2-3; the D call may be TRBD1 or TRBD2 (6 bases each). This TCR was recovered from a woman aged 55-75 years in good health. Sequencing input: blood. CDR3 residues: CASSSHIGGDNTDTQYF. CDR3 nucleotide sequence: TGTGCCAGCAGCTCCCATATTGGCGGGGACAACACAGATACGCAGTATTTT.